The entry below gives a single T cell receptor beta chain sequence along with its context. The antigen remains undetermined. Method: immunoSEQ multiplex PCR; TCRdb's copy keeps in-frame clones and lacks some. The data show approximately 12,000 clones, 80% to 95% seen once. The data stem from a study of OX40 agonist ivuxolimab in advanced cancers. The overall study: The study treated patients with ivuxolimab, an agonistic anti-OX40 (CD134) antibody. Patients with hepatocellular carcinoma, melanoma, renal cell or head and neck cancer made up the dose-escalation patients. Findings of the study overall: Also present in some nonresponders was a low level of normalized T-cell clonal expansion.

CDR1 and CDR2 (germline): SGHDT, YYEEEE. The CDR3 extends over 13 amino acids. The V end lost 3 bases, the J end lost 10 bases, and 14 bases lay between the germline ends. The sample consisted of CD4+ or CD8+ T cells sorted from blood, taken in a trial of the OX40 agonist ivuxolimab. The rearrangement uses TRBV5-6 and TRBJ1-5, with a possible D match to TRBD1 (6 bases). This clonotype was obtained from an adult with an advanced solid tumor such as melanoma, head and neck, liver or kidney cancer. CDR3 coding DNA: TGTGCCAGCAGCTCTAACGGGGGCATTCCCCAGCATTTT. Protein sequence: CASSSNGGIPQHF. The variable domain in full, completed from reference TRBV5-6 and TRBJ1-5, reads DAGVTQSPTHLIKTRGQQVTLRCSPKSGHDTVSWYQQALGQGPQFIFQYYEEEERQRGNFPDRFSGHQFPNYSSELNVNALLLGDSALYLCASSSNGGIPQHFGDGTRLSIL.